What follows describes a single TCR beta chain. This sample is part of a study of control samples from healthy donors and cancer patients. Sequencing was performed with immunoSEQ multiplex PCR; in TCRdb, only in-frame clones are kept and a portion is missing. This sample yields around 68,000 clones, of which approximately 80% are seen a single time; 2.5% to 3% belongs to the top ten. The ends were cut back, 5 bases at V and 5 bases at J, with 16 bases in the middle. The CDR3 covers 14 residues. The germline gives CDR1 SGHRS, CDR2 YFSETQ. The source of this sequence is a woman aged 50 to 60 with lung cancer. V is TRBV5-1 and J is TRBJ1-1, with D tentatively TRBD1 (5 bases). The sample was PBMCs. CDR3 DNA sequence: TGCGCCAGCAGGGAGGGACTCCTTGGAACTGAAGCTTTCTTT. Its translation is CASREGLLGTEAFF.